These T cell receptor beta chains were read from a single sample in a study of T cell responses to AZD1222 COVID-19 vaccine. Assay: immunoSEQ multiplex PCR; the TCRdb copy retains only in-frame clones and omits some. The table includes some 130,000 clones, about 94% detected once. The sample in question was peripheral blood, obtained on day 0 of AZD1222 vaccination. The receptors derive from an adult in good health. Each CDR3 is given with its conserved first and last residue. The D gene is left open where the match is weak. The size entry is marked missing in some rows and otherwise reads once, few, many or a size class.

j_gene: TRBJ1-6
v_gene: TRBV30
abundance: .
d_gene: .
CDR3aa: CAWNRVNSPLHF
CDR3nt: TGTGCCTGGAATCGGGTTAATTCACCCCTCCACTTT

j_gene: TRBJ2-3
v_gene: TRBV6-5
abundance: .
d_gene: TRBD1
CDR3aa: CASRLLQGAADTQYF
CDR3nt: TGTGCCAGCAGATTACTACAGGGGGCTGCAGATACGCAGTATTTT

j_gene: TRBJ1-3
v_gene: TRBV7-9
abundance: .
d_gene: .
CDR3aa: CASSFGGIGNTIYF
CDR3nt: TGTGCCAGCAGCTTTGGGGGGATTGGAAACACCATATATTTT

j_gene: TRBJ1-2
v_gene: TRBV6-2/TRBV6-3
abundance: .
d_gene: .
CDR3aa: CASSPGDYGYTF
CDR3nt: TGTGCCAGCAGCCCAGGGGACTATGGCTACACCTTC

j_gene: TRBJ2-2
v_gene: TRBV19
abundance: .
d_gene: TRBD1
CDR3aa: CASSIEGGAYTGELFF
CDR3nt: TGTGCCAGTAGTATAGAAGGGGGCGCTTACACCGGGGAGCTGTTTTTT

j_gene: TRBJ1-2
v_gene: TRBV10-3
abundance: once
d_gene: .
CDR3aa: CAISEAEGGEPTNYGYTF
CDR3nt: TGTGCCATCAGTGAGGCAGAGGGAGGGGAACCCACTAACTATGGCTACACCTTC

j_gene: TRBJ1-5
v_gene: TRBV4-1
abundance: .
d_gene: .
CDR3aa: CASSQDSGNQPQHF
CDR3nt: TGCGCCAGCAGCCAAGATTCAGGGAATCAGCCCCAGCATTTT

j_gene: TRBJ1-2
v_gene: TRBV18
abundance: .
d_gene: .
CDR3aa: CASSPDYRVYGYTF
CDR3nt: TGTGCCAGCTCACCAGACTACAGAGTCTATGGCTACACCTTC

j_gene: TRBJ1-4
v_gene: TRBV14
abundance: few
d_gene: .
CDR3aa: CASSRALNEKLFF
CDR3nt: TGTGCCAGCAGCCGGGCCCTTAATGAAAAACTGTTTTTT

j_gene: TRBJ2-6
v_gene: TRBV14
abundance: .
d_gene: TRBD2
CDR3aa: CASSLHGGAGANVLTF
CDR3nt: TGTGCCAGCAGCCTCCATGGGGGGGCTGGGGCCAACGTCCTGACTTTC

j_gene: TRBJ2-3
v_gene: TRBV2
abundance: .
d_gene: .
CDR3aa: CASSEAQMWQYF
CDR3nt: TGTGCCAGCAGTGAAGCGCAGATGTGGCAGTATTTT

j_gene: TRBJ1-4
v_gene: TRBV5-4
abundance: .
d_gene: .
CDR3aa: CASSSGRDNEKLFF
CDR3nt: TGTGCCAGCAGCTCTGGGAGGGATAATGAAAAACTGTTTTTT

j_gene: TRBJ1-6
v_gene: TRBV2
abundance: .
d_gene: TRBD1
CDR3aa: CASTIQGPPLHF
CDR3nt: TGTGCCAGCACCATACAGGGGCCACCCCTCCACTTT

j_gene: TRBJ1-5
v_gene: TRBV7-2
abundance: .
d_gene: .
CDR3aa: CASSLGAYQPQHF
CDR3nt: TGTGCCAGCAGCTTAGGGGCCTATCAGCCCCAGCATTTT

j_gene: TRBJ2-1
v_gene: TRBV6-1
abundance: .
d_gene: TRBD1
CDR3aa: CASSGGRGHSYNEQFF
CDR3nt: TGTGCCAGCAGTGGAGGTAGGGGGCACTCCTACAATGAGCAGTTCTTC

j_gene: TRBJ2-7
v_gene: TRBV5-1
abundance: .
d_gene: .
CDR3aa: CASREGMGLAEQYF
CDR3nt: TGCGCCAGCAGGGAGGGGATGGGTTTGGCCGAGCAGTACTTC

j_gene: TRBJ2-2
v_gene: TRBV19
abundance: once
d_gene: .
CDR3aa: CASSIGFAGELFF
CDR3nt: TGTGCCAGTAGTATAGGTTTTGCCGGGGAGCTGTTTTTT

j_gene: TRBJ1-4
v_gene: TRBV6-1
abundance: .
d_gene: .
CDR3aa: CASSEFGGLEKLFF
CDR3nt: TGTGCCAGCAGTGAATTCGGGGGCCTAGAAAAACTGTTTTTT

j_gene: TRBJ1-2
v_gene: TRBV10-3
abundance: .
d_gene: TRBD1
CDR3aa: CAIRGDRDAGGYTF
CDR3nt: TGTGCCATCAGGGGGGACAGGGATGCGGGTGGCTACACCTTC

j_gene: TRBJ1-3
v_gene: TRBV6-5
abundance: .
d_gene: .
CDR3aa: CASSYRESGDTIYF
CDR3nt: TGTGCCAGCAGTTACCGGGAATCTGGGGACACCATATATTTT

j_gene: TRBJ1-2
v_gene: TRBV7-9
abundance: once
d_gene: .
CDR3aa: CASSLATWAAGDGYTF
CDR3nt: TGTGCCAGCAGCTTAGCGACGTGGGCGGCAGGTGATGGCTACACCTTC

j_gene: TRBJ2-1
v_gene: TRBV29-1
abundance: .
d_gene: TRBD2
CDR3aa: CSVESPLADYNEQFF
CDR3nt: TGCAGCGTTGAATCGCCTCTAGCGGATTACAATGAGCAGTTCTTC

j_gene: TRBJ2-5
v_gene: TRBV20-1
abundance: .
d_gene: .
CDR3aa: CSASRSRETQYF
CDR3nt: TGCAGTGCTAGTAGGAGCCGGGAGACCCAGTACTTC

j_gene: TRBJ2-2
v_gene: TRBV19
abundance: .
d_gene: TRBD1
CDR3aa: CASYKGGFITGELFF
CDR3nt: TGTGCCAGTTATAAAGGGGGCTTCATCACCGGGGAGCTGTTTTTT

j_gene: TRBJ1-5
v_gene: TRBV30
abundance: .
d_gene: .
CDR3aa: CACSHGANQPQHF
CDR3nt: TGTGCCTGTTCCCACGGGGCCAATCAGCCCCAGCATTTT

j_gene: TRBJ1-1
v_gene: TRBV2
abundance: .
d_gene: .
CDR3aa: CASSEWANTEAFF
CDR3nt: TGTGCCAGCAGTGAATGGGCGAACACTGAAGCTTTCTTT

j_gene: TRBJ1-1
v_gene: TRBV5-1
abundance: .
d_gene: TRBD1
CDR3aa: CASSPPGQGARNTEAFF
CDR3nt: TGCGCCAGCAGCCCTCCCGGACAGGGGGCCAGGAACACTGAAGCTTTCTTT

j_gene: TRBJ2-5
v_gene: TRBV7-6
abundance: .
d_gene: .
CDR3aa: CASSLVSRGWGETQYF
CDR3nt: TGTGCCAGCAGCTTAGTGTCTAGGGGTTGGGGAGAGACCCAGTACTTC

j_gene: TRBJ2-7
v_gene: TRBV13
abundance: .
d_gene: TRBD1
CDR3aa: CASSSGTGVGEQYF
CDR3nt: TGTGCCAGCAGCTCCGGGACAGGGGTTGGGGAGCAGTACTTC

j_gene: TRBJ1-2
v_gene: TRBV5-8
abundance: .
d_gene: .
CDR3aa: CASSLGQFYGYTF
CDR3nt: TGTGCCAGCAGCTTGGGACAGTTCTATGGCTACACCTTC

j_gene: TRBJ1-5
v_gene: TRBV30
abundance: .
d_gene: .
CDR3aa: CAWSVEPRGNQPQHF
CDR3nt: TGTGCCTGGAGTGTAGAGCCCCGGGGAAATCAGCCCCAGCATTTT

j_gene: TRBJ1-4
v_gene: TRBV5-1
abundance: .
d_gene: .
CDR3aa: CASSWGVQGGGTNEKLFF
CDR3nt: TGCGCCAGCAGCTGGGGGGTGCAGGGCGGAGGAACTAATGAAAAACTGTTTTTT

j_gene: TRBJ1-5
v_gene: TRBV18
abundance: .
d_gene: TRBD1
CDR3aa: CASSPPDRVKYGNQPQHF
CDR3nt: TGTGCCAGCTCACCACCGGACAGGGTAAAGTACGGCAATCAGCCCCAGCATTTT

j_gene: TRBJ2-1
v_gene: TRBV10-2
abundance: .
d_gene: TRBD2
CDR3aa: CASSESTSSGGYSNEQFF
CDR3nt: TGCGCCAGCAGTGAGTCGACGTCTAGCGGGGGGTATAGCAATGAGCAGTTCTTC

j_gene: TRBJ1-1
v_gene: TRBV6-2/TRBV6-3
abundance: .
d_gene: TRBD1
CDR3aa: CASSYSILTGGASEAFF
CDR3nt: TGTGCCAGCAGTTACTCAATATTGACAGGGGGCGCCTCTGAAGCTTTCTTT

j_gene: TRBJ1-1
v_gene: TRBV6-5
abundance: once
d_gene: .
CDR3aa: CASSYSRPMNTEAFF
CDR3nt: TGTGCCAGCAGTTACTCGCGGCCAATGAACACTGAAGCTTTCTTT

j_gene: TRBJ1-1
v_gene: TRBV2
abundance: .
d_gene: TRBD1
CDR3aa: CASGQGIVGTEAFF
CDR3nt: TGTGCCAGCGGACAGGGGATCGTGGGCACTGAAGCTTTCTTT

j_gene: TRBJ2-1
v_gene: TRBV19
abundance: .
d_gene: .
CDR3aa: CASSRARDGYNEQFF
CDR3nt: TGTGCCAGTAGTAGGGCCCGGGACGGGTACAATGAGCAGTTCTTC

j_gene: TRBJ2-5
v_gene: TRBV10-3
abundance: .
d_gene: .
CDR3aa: CATGGSQETQYF
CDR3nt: TGTGCCACCGGAGGGTCTCAAGAGACCCAGTACTTC

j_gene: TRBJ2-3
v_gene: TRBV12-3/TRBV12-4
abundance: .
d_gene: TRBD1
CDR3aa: CASRDRATDTQYF
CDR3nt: TGTGCCAGCCGGGACAGGGCGACAGATACGCAGTATTTT

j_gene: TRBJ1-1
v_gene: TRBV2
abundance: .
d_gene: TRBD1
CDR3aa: CASSRRPSGQMNTEAFF
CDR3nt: TGTGCCAGCAGCCGACGCCCTTCGGGACAGATGAACACTGAAGCTTTCTTT

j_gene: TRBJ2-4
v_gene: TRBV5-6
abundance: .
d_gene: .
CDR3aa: CASSFDRNIQYF
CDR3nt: TGTGCCAGCAGCTTCGATAGAAACATTCAGTACTTC

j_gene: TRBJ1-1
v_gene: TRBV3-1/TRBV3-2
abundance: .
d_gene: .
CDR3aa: CASSPMGTEAFF
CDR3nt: TGTGCCAGCAGCCCTATGGGCACTGAAGCTTTCTTT

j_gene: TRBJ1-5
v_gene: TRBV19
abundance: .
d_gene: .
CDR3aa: CASSARGGVQPQHF
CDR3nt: TGTGCCAGTAGTGCTAGAGGGGGGGTTCAGCCCCAGCATTTT

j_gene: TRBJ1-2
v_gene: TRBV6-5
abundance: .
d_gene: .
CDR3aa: CASTPEYSNYGYTF
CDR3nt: TGTGCCAGCACCCCAGAGTATAGTAACTATGGCTACACCTTC

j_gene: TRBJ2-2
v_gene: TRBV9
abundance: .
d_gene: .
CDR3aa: CASSVEGGTGELFF
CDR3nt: TGTGCCAGCAGCGTAGAAGGGGGCACCGGGGAGCTGTTTTTT

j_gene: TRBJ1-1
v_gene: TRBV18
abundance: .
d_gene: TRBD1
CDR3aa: CASSPQGAPNTEAFF
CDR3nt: TGTGCCAGCTCACCACAGGGGGCGCCTAACACTGAAGCTTTCTTT

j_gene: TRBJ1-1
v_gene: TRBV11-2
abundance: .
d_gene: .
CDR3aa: CASSPPFQGNEAFF
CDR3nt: TGTGCCAGCAGCCCCCCGTTTCAGGGAAATGAAGCTTTCTTT

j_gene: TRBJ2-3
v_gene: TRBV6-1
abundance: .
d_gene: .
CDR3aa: CASSDASDTQYF
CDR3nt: TGTGCCAGCAGTGACGCCTCGGATACGCAGTATTTT

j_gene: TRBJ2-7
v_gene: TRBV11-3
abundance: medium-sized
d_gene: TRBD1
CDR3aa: CASSLRQGDSEQYF
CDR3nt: TGTGCCAGCAGCTTGAGACAGGGGGATAGCGAGCAGTACTTC

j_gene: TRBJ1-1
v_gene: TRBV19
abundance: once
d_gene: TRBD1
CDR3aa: CASSPIGGDRPNTEAFF
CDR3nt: TGTGCCAGTAGTCCTATAGGGGGGGACAGGCCGAACACTGAAGCTTTCTTT

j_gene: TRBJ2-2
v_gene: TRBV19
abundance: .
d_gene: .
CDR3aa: CASTPSGGVTGELFF
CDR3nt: TGTGCCAGTACCCCGTCCGGAGGGGTCACCGGGGAGCTGTTTTTT

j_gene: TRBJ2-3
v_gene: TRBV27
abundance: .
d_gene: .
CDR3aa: CASSPRTPDRTDTQYF
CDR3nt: TGTGCCAGCAGTCCCCGGACCCCCGACCGCACAGATACGCAGTATTTT

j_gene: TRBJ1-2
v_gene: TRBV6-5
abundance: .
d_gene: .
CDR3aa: CATLEAVPNYGYTF
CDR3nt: TGTGCCACCCTGGAGGCAGTCCCTAACTATGGCTACACCTTC

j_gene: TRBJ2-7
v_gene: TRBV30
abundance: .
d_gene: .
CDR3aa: CAYRADSYEQYF
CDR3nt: TGTGCCTACAGGGCCGACTCCTACGAGCAGTACTTC

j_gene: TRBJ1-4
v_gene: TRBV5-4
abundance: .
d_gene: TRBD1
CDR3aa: CASSTGTGTTNEKLFF
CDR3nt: TGTGCCAGCAGCACGGGGACAGGGACAACTAATGAAAAACTGTTTTTT

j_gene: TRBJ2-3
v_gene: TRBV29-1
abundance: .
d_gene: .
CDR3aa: CSAWSGATDTQYF
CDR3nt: TGCAGCGCCTGGTCGGGGGCTACAGATACGCAGTATTTT

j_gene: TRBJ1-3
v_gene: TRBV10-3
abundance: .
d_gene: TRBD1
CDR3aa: CAISEGQGGNTIYF
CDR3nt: TGTGCCATCAGTGAGGGACAGGGGGGAAACACCATATATTTT

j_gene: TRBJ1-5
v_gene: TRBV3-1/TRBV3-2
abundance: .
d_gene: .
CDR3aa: CASSQDGKEPQHF
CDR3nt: TGTGCCAGCAGCCAAGACGGGAAAGAGCCCCAGCATTTT